Listed below are T cell receptor beta chains from one sample, sequenced in a study of long-term antiretroviral therapy in people with HIV. Assay: immunoSEQ multiplex PCR; the TCRdb copy retains only in-frame clones and omits some. The table lists 8,000 to 10,000 clones, roughly four fifths of them singletons. The material sequenced was unsorted PBMCs, taken 0.7 years after starting antiretroviral therapy. Receptor source: a middle-aged man with HIV. The CDR3 runs from the conserved cysteine through the conserved F or W. The D gene is left open where the match is weak. Not every row has a clone size; where given, it reads once, few, many or a size class.

cdr3_length	clone_size	d_call	j_call	v_call	cdr3_nt	cdr3_aa
12	NA	NA	TRBJ1-2	TRBV4-1	TGCGCCAGCAGCCACGGTGGCGGAGGCTACACCTTC	CASSHGGGGYTF
14	NA	NA	TRBJ2-1	TRBV7-3	TGTGCCAGCAGCTTAGGGAGTGGCGGGGATGAGCAGTTCTTC	CASSLGSGGDEQFF
16	NA	NA	TRBJ2-3	TRBV5-1	TGCGCCAGCAGCTTGGATTCGGGGGCTAGCACAGATACGCAGTATTTT	CASSLDSGASTDTQYF
19	NA	TRBD1	TRBJ2-5	TRBV6-1	TGTGCCAGCAGTGCGGCTGACTATTGGACAGGGGTTGGGCAAGAGACCCAGTACTTC	CASSAADYWTGVGQETQYF
16	NA	TRBD1	TRBJ1-2	TRBV4-3	TGCGCCAGCAGCCAAGATCTCTTCGGGACAGGGGATGGCTACACCTTC	CASSQDLFGTGDGYTF
17	NA	NA	TRBJ2-2	TRBV4-1	TGCGCCAGCAGCCAAGAATTCAGGACAAAGAACACCGGGGAGCTGTTTTTT	CASSQEFRTKNTGELFF
16	NA	NA	TRBJ1-5	TRBV28	TGTGCCAGCAGTTCCGGCGGAGTGTATAGCAATCAGCCCCAGCATTTT	CASSSGGVYSNQPQHF
11	NA	TRBD1	TRBJ2-7	TRBV20-1	TGCAGTGCTTCAGGGGGCAACGAGCAGTACTTC	CSASGGNEQYF
15	NA	NA	TRBJ1-2	TRBV30	TGTGCCTGGAGTGTATTGGGCAGTACTAACTATGGCTACACCTTC	CAWSVLGSTNYGYTF
14	NA	NA	TRBJ2-5	TRBV7-8	TGTGCCAGCAGCTTAGTGTCCATAAAAGAGACCCAGTACTTC	CASSLVSIKETQYF
11	NA	NA	TRBJ2-1	TRBV5-1	TGCGCCAGCAGCTTTGGACTAGAGCAGTTCTTC	CASSFGLEQFF
17	once	NA	TRBJ2-1	TRBV2	TGTGCCAGCATCCGAGGCATTACGGGAGTTGGGTACAATGAGCAGTTCTTC	CASIRGITGVGYNEQFF
14	NA	NA	TRBJ1-5	TRBV27	TGTGCCAGCAGTCGAGCAGCGAGCAATCAGCCCCAGCATTTT	CASSRAASNQPQHF
15	NA	NA	TRBJ1-5	TRBV6-5	TGTGCCAGCAGTGTGGACAGAAATGGCAATCAGCCCCAGCATTTT	CASSVDRNGNQPQHF
18	once	NA	TRBJ1-4	TRBV4-3	TGCGCCAGCAGCCCTGAGTCGGGCCCCGTAGGCCCTAATGAAAAACTGTTTTTT	CASSPESGPVGPNEKLFF
14	NA	TRBD1	TRBJ2-1	TRBV2	TGTGCCAGCAGGCGGACAGGGGGCGGAGGAGAGCAGTTCTTC	CASRRTGGGGEQFF
16	large	TRBD1	TRBJ1-1	TRBV15	TGTGCCACCAGAGGCGCAGGGGGAAAGATGAACACTGAAGCTTTCTTT	CATRGAGGKMNTEAFF
15	NA	NA	TRBJ2-7	TRBV7-2	TGTGCCAGCAGCTTCGGCGGGGCTAACTCCTACGAGCAGTACTTC	CASSFGGANSYEQYF
14	NA	TRBD2	TRBJ2-1	TRBV19	TGTGCCAGTAGCCGAACTAGCGGGGGTCGGGAGCAGTTCTTC	CASSRTSGGREQFF
14	NA	NA	TRBJ1-2	TRBV30	TGTGCCTGGAGTGTGACGGGGGGTAACTATGGCTACACCTTC	CAWSVTGGNYGYTF
14	NA	NA	TRBJ2-5	TRBV4-1	TGCGCCAGCAGCCAAGATCCACAGGGAGAGACCCAGTACTTC	CASSQDPQGETQYF
16	NA	TRBD1	TRBJ1-1	TRBV5-1	TGCGCCAGCAAAGTGACAGGGGTTGGGCAGAACACTGAAGCTTTCTTT	CASKVTGVGQNTEAFF
14	NA	NA	TRBJ2-1	TRBV19	TGTGCCAGTAGTATAGTGGACACCTACAATGAGCAGTTCTTC	CASSIVDTYNEQFF
11	NA	NA	TRBJ2-7	TRBV30	TGTGCCTGGAGCCTCAGTTACGAGCAGTACTTC	CAWSLSYEQYF
15	few	NA	TRBJ2-7	TRBV9	TGTGCCAGCAGCCCCCACCGCGGACGCTCCTACGAGCAGTACTTC	CASSPHRGRSYEQYF
16	NA	TRBD1	TRBJ2-5	TRBV6-6	TGTGCCAGCAGGACCGGACAGGGAAAGGGCCAAGAGACCCAGTACTTC	CASRTGQGKGQETQYF
16	NA	NA	TRBJ2-3	TRBV5-1	TGCGCCAGCAGCTTGGGTCCGACGGGAAGCACAGATACGCAGTATTTT	CASSLGPTGSTDTQYF
15	NA	NA	TRBJ2-3	TRBV30	TGTGCCTGGAGTGTAGCCTCGATCGGGACAGATACGCAGTATTTT	CAWSVASIGTDTQYF
14	NA	NA	TRBJ2-7	TRBV19	TGTGCCAGTAGTATAGATCAAGTAAGGGGTTTTCAGTACTTC	CASSIDQVRGFQYF
14	NA	NA	TRBJ2-3	TRBV25-1	TGTGCCAGCAGTGAATCCAGCCTCACAGATACGCAGTATTTT	CASSESSLTDTQYF
16	NA	TRBD2	TRBJ2-3	TRBV25-1	TGTGCCAGCAGTGAATTGACTAGCGGGAGGGCGGGTACGCAGTATTTT	CASSELTSGRAGTQYF
16	few	TRBD1	TRBJ2-7	TRBV7-9	TGTGCCAGCAGCTCAAGTCAGGACAGGGCCCGCTACGAGCAGTACTTC	CASSSSQDRARYEQYF
16	few	TRBD1	TRBJ2-7	TRBV19	TGTGCCAGTAGTGGTCGTGGACAGGGGATCTCCTTCGAGCAGTACTTC	CASSGRGQGISFEQYF
13	NA	NA	TRBJ1-3	TRBV7-2	TGTGCCAGCAGCCAGAACTCTGGAAACACCATATATTTT	CASSQNSGNTIYF
18	NA	TRBD2	TRBJ2-2	TRBV6-1	TGTGCCAGCAGTGTCCCCGATCTAGCGGGAGAGACCACCGGGGAGCTGTTTTTT	CASSVPDLAGETTGELFF
17	NA	NA	TRBJ2-5	TRBV5-4	TGTGCCAGCAGCCCCAAAGGACCTAGCTGGGCGGGGGAGACCCAGTACTTC	CASSPKGPSWAGETQYF
14	NA	TRBD2	TRBJ2-1	TRBV5-1	TGCGCCAGCACGCCTAGCGGGAGGGCTTGGGAGCAGTTCTTC	CASTPSGRAWEQFF
14	NA	TRBD1	TRBJ1-5	TRBV28	TGTGCCAGCAGTTTTCCGGGACAGGATCAGCCCCAGCATTTT	CASSFPGQDQPQHF
15	NA	NA	TRBJ2-7	TRBV27	TGTGCCAGCAGTTTGCAGGGAGGAGTACTAGGTGAGCAGTACTTC	CASSLQGGVLGEQYF
13	large	NA	TRBJ2-1	TRBV19	TGTGCCAGTAGTATAGACGAGGACAATGAGCAGTTCTTC	CASSIDEDNEQFF
15	few	TRBD2	TRBJ2-1	TRBV28	TGTGCCAGCAGTATAGCGGGAGAATCCTACAATGAGCAGTTCTTC	CASSIAGESYNEQFF
14	NA	NA	TRBJ2-7	TRBV7-2	TGTGCCAGCAGGGAAACAGGGAGTTCCTACGAGCAGTACTTC	CASRETGSSYEQYF
17	once	NA	TRBJ2-3	TRBV7-9	TGTGCCAGCAGCCCCGACAGCCCGAGGGACGACACAGATACGCAGTATTTT	CASSPDSPRDDTDTQYF
14	once	TRBD2	TRBJ2-1	TRBV18	TGTGCCAGCTCACCAACTAGCGGGTACGATGAGCAGTTCTTC	CASSPTSGYDEQFF
14	NA	NA	TRBJ2-3	TRBV5-4	TGTGCCAGCAGTTCGGGACTCGAGACAGATACGCAGTATTTT	CASSSGLETDTQYF
15	NA	NA	TRBJ2-2	TRBV29-1	TGCAGCGTTATAACCCGTCTCGAAGGCACCGGGGAGCTGTTTTTT	CSVITRLEGTGELFF
15	NA	TRBD1	TRBJ1-2	TRBV18	TGTGCCAGCTCACCAACAAGGGGGCGCATGGATGGCTACACCTTC	CASSPTRGRMDGYTF
15	NA	NA	TRBJ1-5	TRBV28	TGTGCCAGCAGCCTGGGGGGGGCCAGCAATCAGCCCCAGCATTTT	CASSLGGASNQPQHF
11	NA	NA	TRBJ1-1	TRBV28	TGTGCCAGCAGTGACAGGACTGAAGCTTTCTTT	CASSDRTEAFF
16	NA	TRBD1	TRBJ2-7	TRBV4-3	TGCGCCAGCAGCCAAGGGCGGGGGACAGGGGGCAACGAGCAGTACTTC	CASSQGRGTGGNEQYF